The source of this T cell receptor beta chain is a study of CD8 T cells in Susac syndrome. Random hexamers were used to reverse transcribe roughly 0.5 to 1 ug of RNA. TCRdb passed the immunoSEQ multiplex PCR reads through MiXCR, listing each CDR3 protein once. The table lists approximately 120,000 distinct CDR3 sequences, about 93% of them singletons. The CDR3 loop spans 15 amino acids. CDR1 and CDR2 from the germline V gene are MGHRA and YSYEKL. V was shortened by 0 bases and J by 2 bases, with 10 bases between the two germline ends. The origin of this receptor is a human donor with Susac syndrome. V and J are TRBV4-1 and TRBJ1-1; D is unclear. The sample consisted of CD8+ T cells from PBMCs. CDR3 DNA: TGCGCCAGCAGCCAAGAGCGGTCAGCCAACACTGAAGCTTTCTTT. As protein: CASSQERSANTEAFF.